The present entry profiles one T cell receptor (beta chain) with its context. Its antigen is currently unknown. Using a J-beta primer mix together with a sample-barcoded 5' primer, a second PCR was run for roughly 6 to 12 cycles. TCRdb re-analysed the 5' RACE reads in MiXCR, keeping a single row per CDR3 protein. Here the sample spans about 780,000 distinct CDR3 sequences, 25% to 30% being singletons. The ends lost 6 bases at V and 8 bases at J; junction bases unmatched: 0. The germline gives CDR1 SNHLY, CDR2 FYNNEI. The CDR3 length is 10 residues. The data are from a study of blood T cells in healthy people across ages. Study outcomes and limitations: When one million T cells were used, diversity estimates were thought to be underestimates.

These data were likewise used in another study, on T cells of mothers and their children. That investigation notes: Researchers put all of the extracted RNA into cDNA synthesis, using approximately 1.5 ug per 15 ul. Mothers yielded over 9 million CDR3 reads, children several million each. Overlap ran slightly, non-significantly higher for related than unrelated mother-child pairs.

Sequencing was performed on blood. The J gene is TRBJ1-1, the V gene TRBV2, with 7 positions matching TRBD1. This TCR was sampled from a boy aged 5-17 years in good health. CDR3 sequence: CASRTGEAFF. The DNA for the CDR3 is TGTGCCAGCAGGACAGGGGAAGCTTTCTTT.